The rows below give T cell receptor beta chains drawn from one sample of a study of beta chain features in type 1 diabetes. This table comes from immunoSEQ multiplex PCR, and its TCRdb copy is limited to in-frame clones, with some not included. This table holds some 99,000 clones, 30% to 50% found once. Sequences were obtained from stem cell memory CD4+ T cells from blood. The origin of the receptors is a woman younger than 35 in good health. Both conserved end residues are part of each CDR3. The order of the fields is V gene, D gene, clone size, J gene, CDR3 protein, CDR3 DNA. A D gene is named only where the DNA matches it firmly. Only part of the rows carry a size: once, few, many, or a class if the clone is expanded.

V gene: TRBV18
D gene: NA
clone size: NA
J gene: TRBJ2-6
CDR3 protein: CASSQGLSGANVLTF
CDR3 DNA: TGTGCCAGCTCACAGGGGCTCTCTGGGGCCAACGTCCTGACTTTC

V gene: TRBV4-1
D gene: NA
clone size: NA
J gene: TRBJ2-7
CDR3 protein: CASSQGIGAGEYEQYF
CDR3 DNA: TGCGCCAGCAGCCAAGGAATCGGCGCAGGGGAGTACGAGCAGTACTTC

V gene: TRBV7-9
D gene: NA
clone size: NA
J gene: TRBJ2-1
CDR3 protein: CASSLGSYNEQFF
CDR3 DNA: TGTGCCAGCAGCTTAGGGAGTTACAATGAGCAGTTCTTC

V gene: TRBV28
D gene: NA
clone size: few
J gene: TRBJ2-3
CDR3 protein: CASARRKATDTQYF
CDR3 DNA: TGTGCCAGCGCACGGAGAAAGGCCACAGATACGCAGTATTTT

V gene: TRBV15
D gene: NA
clone size: NA
J gene: TRBJ2-7
CDR3 protein: CATRRTGNSGEQYF
CDR3 DNA: TGTGCCACGAGGAGGACCGGGAACTCGGGCGAGCAGTACTTC

V gene: TRBV7-9
D gene: NA
clone size: NA
J gene: TRBJ2-5
CDR3 protein: CASSHRGPGGTQETQYF
CDR3 DNA: TGTGCCAGCAGCCACCGGGGGCCAGGGGGAACTCAAGAGACCCAGTACTTC

V gene: TRBV7-2
D gene: NA
clone size: NA
J gene: TRBJ1-5
CDR3 protein: CASSLEHHQPQHF
CDR3 DNA: TGTGCCAGCAGCTTAGAGCATCATCAGCCCCAGCATTTT

V gene: TRBV28
D gene: NA
clone size: NA
J gene: TRBJ2-6
CDR3 protein: CASSSVGQAYSGANVLTF
CDR3 DNA: TGTGCCAGCAGTTCGGTCGGCCAGGCCTACTCTGGGGCCAACGTCCTGACTTTC

V gene: TRBV2
D gene: NA
clone size: few
J gene: TRBJ2-7
CDR3 protein: CASSVLYEQYF
CDR3 DNA: TGTGCCAGCAGTGTCCTCTACGAGCAGTACTTC

V gene: TRBV7-9
D gene: NA
clone size: NA
J gene: TRBJ1-3
CDR3 protein: CASSFTGTTIYF
CDR3 DNA: TGTGCCAGCAGCTTTACAGGGACCACCATATATTTT

V gene: TRBV4-1
D gene: TRBD2
clone size: few
J gene: TRBJ2-3
CDR3 protein: CASSHSKREFFTDTQYF
CDR3 DNA: TGCGCCAGCAGCCACTCGAAGCGGGAGTTTTTCACAGATACGCAGTATTTT

V gene: TRBV5-6
D gene: TRBD1
clone size: NA
J gene: TRBJ1-5
CDR3 protein: CASSHSTGHGNQPQHF
CDR3 DNA: TGTGCCAGCAGCCACTCGACAGGGCACGGCAATCAGCCCCAGCATTTT

V gene: TRBV7-2
D gene: TRBD2
clone size: NA
J gene: TRBJ2-4
CDR3 protein: CASSRTSGEYQNIQYF
CDR3 DNA: TGTGCCAGCAGCCGGACTAGCGGGGAGTATCAAAACATTCAGTACTTC

V gene: TRBV28
D gene: NA
clone size: NA
J gene: TRBJ2-1
CDR3 protein: CASSSVREQFF
CDR3 DNA: TGTGCCAGCAGTTCCGTTCGGGAGCAGTTCTTC

V gene: TRBV19
D gene: NA
clone size: NA
J gene: TRBJ2-1
CDR3 protein: CASRIRPDSSYNEQFF
CDR3 DNA: TGTGCCAGTAGAATTAGACCTGACTCCTCCTACAATGAGCAGTTCTTC

V gene: TRBV5-6
D gene: NA
clone size: NA
J gene: TRBJ1-1
CDR3 protein: CASSYYAGRAFF
CDR3 DNA: TGTGCCAGCAGCTATTACGCAGGGCGAGCTTTCTTT

V gene: TRBV19
D gene: NA
clone size: few
J gene: TRBJ2-2
CDR3 protein: CASSRQSTVGTGELFF
CDR3 DNA: TGTGCCAGTTCTAGACAGTCTACTGTTGGCACCGGGGAGCTGTTTTTT

V gene: TRBV28
D gene: TRBD1
clone size: few
J gene: TRBJ2-7
CDR3 protein: CASSFRQGRGEQYF
CDR3 DNA: TGTGCCAGCAGTTTCCGACAGGGTCGAGGCGAGCAGTACTTC

V gene: TRBV2
D gene: NA
clone size: NA
J gene: TRBJ2-1
CDR3 protein: CASSEALYNEQFF
CDR3 DNA: TGTGCCAGCAGTGAAGCCCTCTACAATGAGCAGTTCTTC

V gene: TRBV6-6
D gene: TRBD2
clone size: NA
J gene: TRBJ2-1
CDR3 protein: CASRRTGTSGRLEQFF
CDR3 DNA: TGTGCCAGCAGGAGAACCGGGACTAGCGGGAGACTTGAGCAGTTCTTC

V gene: TRBV30
D gene: NA
clone size: NA
J gene: TRBJ2-3
CDR3 protein: CAWRGVTQYF
CDR3 DNA: TGTGCCTGGAGAGGGGTTACGCAGTATTTT

V gene: TRBV20-1
D gene: NA
clone size: NA
J gene: TRBJ1-2
CDR3 protein: CSARQVYGYTF
CDR3 DNA: TGCAGTGCTCGACAGGTATATGGCTACACCTTC

V gene: TRBV25-1
D gene: NA
clone size: few
J gene: TRBJ2-5
CDR3 protein: CASSEYRAETQYF
CDR3 DNA: TGTGCCAGCAGTGAATACAGGGCAGAGACCCAGTACTTC

V gene: TRBV29-1
D gene: NA
clone size: NA
J gene: TRBJ2-5
CDR3 protein: CSGGGRGETQYF
CDR3 DNA: TGCAGCGGTGGGGGCAGGGGAGAGACCCAGTACTTC

V gene: TRBV7-2
D gene: TRBD2
clone size: few
J gene: TRBJ2-7
CDR3 protein: CASSLGTSGNYEQYF
CDR3 DNA: TGTGCCAGCAGCTTGGGGACTAGCGGGAATTACGAGCAGTACTTC

V gene: TRBV5-1
D gene: TRBD1
clone size: few
J gene: TRBJ2-7
CDR3 protein: CASSPPGTGSYEQYF
CDR3 DNA: TGCGCCAGCAGCCCACCCGGGACAGGGTCCTACGAGCAGTACTTC

V gene: TRBV5-1
D gene: NA
clone size: NA
J gene: TRBJ2-1
CDR3 protein: CASSLARGPMGGEQFF
CDR3 DNA: TGCGCCAGCAGCTTGGCTCGCGGTCCGATGGGGGGTGAGCAGTTCTTC

V gene: TRBV28
D gene: TRBD2
clone size: NA
J gene: TRBJ2-3
CDR3 protein: CASRRGGGRATDTQYF
CDR3 DNA: TGTGCCAGCAGACGTGGAGGCGGGAGGGCCACAGATACGCAGTATTTT

V gene: TRBV28
D gene: NA
clone size: NA
J gene: TRBJ2-1
CDR3 protein: CASSSPGLPNEQFF
CDR3 DNA: TGTGCCAGCAGTTCGCCGGGACTCCCCAATGAGCAGTTCTTC

V gene: TRBV9
D gene: NA
clone size: few
J gene: TRBJ1-2
CDR3 protein: CASSVSDWGYTF
CDR3 DNA: TGTGCCAGCAGCGTGTCGGACTGGGGCTACACCTTC

V gene: TRBV5-1
D gene: NA
clone size: NA
J gene: TRBJ2-5
CDR3 protein: CASSLGGALETQYF
CDR3 DNA: TGCGCCAGCAGCTTGGGGGGCGCGTTGGAGACCCAGTACTTC

V gene: TRBV25-1
D gene: TRBD1
clone size: NA
J gene: TRBJ2-7
CDR3 protein: CASSDRSGGDYEQYF
CDR3 DNA: TGTGCCAGCAGTGATCGGTCAGGGGGTGACTACGAGCAGTACTTC

V gene: TRBV19
D gene: TRBD2
clone size: NA
J gene: TRBJ2-7
CDR3 protein: CASRKSGAGSYEQYF
CDR3 DNA: TGTGCCAGTAGAAAAAGCGGGGCCGGGTCCTACGAGCAGTACTTC

V gene: TRBV28
D gene: TRBD1
clone size: NA
J gene: TRBJ2-1
CDR3 protein: CASSPNRGGWMSRLDEQFF
CDR3 DNA: TGTGCCAGCAGTCCCAACAGGGGTGGTTGGATGAGCAGATTGGATGAGCAGTTCTTC

V gene: TRBV18
D gene: NA
clone size: NA
J gene: TRBJ1-2
CDR3 protein: CASSPEGRGGYTF
CDR3 DNA: TGTGCCAGCTCACCGGAGGGGAGAGGCGGCTACACCTTC

V gene: TRBV28
D gene: NA
clone size: NA
J gene: TRBJ2-3
CDR3 protein: CASSLTGSTDTQYF
CDR3 DNA: TGTGCCAGCAGTTTAACAGGCAGCACAGATACGCAGTATTTT

V gene: TRBV19
D gene: TRBD2
clone size: NA
J gene: TRBJ2-3
CDR3 protein: CASSQREPTDTQYF
CDR3 DNA: TGTGCCAGTAGCCAGCGGGAACCCACAGATACGCAGTATTTT

V gene: TRBV14
D gene: NA
clone size: NA
J gene: TRBJ2-5
CDR3 protein: CDPEVETQYF
CDR3 DNA: TGTGACCCGGAGGTGGAGACCCAGTACTTC

V gene: TRBV20-1
D gene: NA
clone size: NA
J gene: TRBJ2-5
CDR3 protein: CSATPYGAQYF
CDR3 DNA: TGCAGTGCTACCCCTTACGGGGCCCAGTACTTC

V gene: TRBV4-1
D gene: TRBD2
clone size: few
J gene: TRBJ2-3
CDR3 protein: CASSLSGTTDTQYF
CDR3 DNA: TGCGCCAGCAGTCTGAGCGGGACCACAGATACGCAGTATTTT

V gene: TRBV5-8
D gene: NA
clone size: NA
J gene: TRBJ2-7
CDR3 protein: CASSLTRSRGEQYF
CDR3 DNA: TGTGCCAGCAGCTTGACGAGGAGCCGGGGCGAGCAGTACTTC

V gene: TRBV28
D gene: NA
clone size: NA
J gene: TRBJ2-7
CDR3 protein: CASSRAGTRSSYEQYF
CDR3 DNA: TGTGCCAGCAGTAGGGCCGGGACACGGAGCTCCTACGAGCAGTACTTC

V gene: TRBV7-2
D gene: NA
clone size: NA
J gene: TRBJ1-2
CDR3 protein: CASTSRPTGYSYGYTF
CDR3 DNA: TGTGCCAGCACGTCCCGCCCAACAGGGTATTCCTATGGCTACACCTTC

V gene: TRBV28
D gene: NA
clone size: NA
J gene: TRBJ2-1
CDR3 protein: CASGPQRRRQFF
CDR3 DNA: TGTGCCAGCGGGCCCCAGCGGAGGCGGCAGTTCTTC

V gene: TRBV5-5
D gene: NA
clone size: NA
J gene: TRBJ1-2
CDR3 protein: CASSLDRAGYTF
CDR3 DNA: TGTGCCAGCAGCTTGGACAGGGCTGGCTACACCTTC

V gene: TRBV2
D gene: NA
clone size: once
J gene: TRBJ1-5
CDR3 protein: CASSAGQVSNQPQHF
CDR3 DNA: TGTGCCAGCAGTGCAGGGCAGGTCAGCAATCAGCCCCAGCATTTT

V gene: TRBV4-2
D gene: TRBD2
clone size: NA
J gene: TRBJ2-7
CDR3 protein: CASSHTSGRASVSYEQYF
CDR3 DNA: TGTGCCAGCAGCCATACTAGCGGGAGGGCCTCCGTTTCCTACGAGCAGTACTTC

V gene: TRBV7-9
D gene: NA
clone size: NA
J gene: TRBJ2-1
CDR3 protein: CASSPRGTANNEQFF
CDR3 DNA: TGTGCCAGCAGCCCCCGCGGGACAGCAAACAATGAGCAGTTCTTC

V gene: TRBV5-1
D gene: NA
clone size: NA
J gene: TRBJ2-6
CDR3 protein: CASSLPGNSGANVLTF
CDR3 DNA: TGCGCCAGCAGCTTGCCCGGTAACTCTGGGGCCAACGTCCTGACTTTC

V gene: TRBV28
D gene: NA
clone size: NA
J gene: TRBJ1-5
CDR3 protein: CASREGGSNQPQHF
CDR3 DNA: TGTGCCAGCAGGGAGGGTGGAAGCAATCAGCCCCAGCATTTT

V gene: TRBV18
D gene: TRBD1
clone size: few
J gene: TRBJ1-5
CDR3 protein: CASSPRGQGAGNQPQHF
CDR3 DNA: TGTGCCAGCTCACCACGGGGACAGGGCGCCGGCAATCAGCCCCAGCATTTT

V gene: TRBV5-4
D gene: TRBD2
clone size: NA
J gene: TRBJ2-2
CDR3 protein: CASSFPSGRAGTGELFF
CDR3 DNA: TGTGCCAGCAGCTTCCCTAGCGGGAGGGCCGGCACCGGGGAGCTGTTTTTT